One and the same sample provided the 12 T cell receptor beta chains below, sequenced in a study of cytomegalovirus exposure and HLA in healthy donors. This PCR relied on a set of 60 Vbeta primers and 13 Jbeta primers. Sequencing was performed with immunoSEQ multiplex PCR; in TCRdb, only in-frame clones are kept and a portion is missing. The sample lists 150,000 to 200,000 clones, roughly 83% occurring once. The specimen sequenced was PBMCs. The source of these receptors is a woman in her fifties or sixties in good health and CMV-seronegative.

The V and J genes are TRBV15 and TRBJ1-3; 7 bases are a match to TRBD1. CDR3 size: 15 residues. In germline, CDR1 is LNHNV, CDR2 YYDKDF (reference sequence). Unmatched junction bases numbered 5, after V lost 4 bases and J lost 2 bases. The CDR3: CATSIAGTAGNTIYF. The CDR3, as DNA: TGTGCCACCAGCATAGCCGGGACAGCTGGAAACACCATATATTTT.

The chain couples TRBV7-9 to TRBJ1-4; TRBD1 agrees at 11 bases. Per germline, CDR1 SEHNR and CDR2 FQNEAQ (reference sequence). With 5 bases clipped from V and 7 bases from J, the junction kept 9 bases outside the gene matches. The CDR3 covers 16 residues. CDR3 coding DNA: TGTGCCAGCAGCCATTCTCCGGGACAGGGGGTTGAAAAACTGTTTTTT. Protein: CASSHSPGQGVEKLFF.

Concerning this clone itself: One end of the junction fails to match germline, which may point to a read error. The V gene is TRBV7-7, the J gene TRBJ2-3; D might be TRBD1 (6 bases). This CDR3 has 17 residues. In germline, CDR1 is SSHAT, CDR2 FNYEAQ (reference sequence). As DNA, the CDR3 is TGTGCTAGCAGCCCACAACAGGGCATCCTCAGCACAGATACGCAGTATTTT. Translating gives CASSPQQGILSTDTQYF.

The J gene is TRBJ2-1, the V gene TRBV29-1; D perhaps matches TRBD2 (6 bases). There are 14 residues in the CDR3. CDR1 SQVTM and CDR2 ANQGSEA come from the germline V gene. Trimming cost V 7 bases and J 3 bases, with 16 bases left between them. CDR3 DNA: TGCAGCGCTGACGGACTACCCCTCTACAATGAGCAGTTCTTC. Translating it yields CSADGLPLYNEQFF.

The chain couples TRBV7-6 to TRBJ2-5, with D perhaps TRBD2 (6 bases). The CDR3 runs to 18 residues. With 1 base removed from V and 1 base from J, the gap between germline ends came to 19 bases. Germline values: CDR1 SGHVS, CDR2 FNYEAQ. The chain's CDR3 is CASSLGRPFGGVQETQYF. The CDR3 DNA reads TGTGCCAGCAGCTTAGGTCGGCCTTTTGGAGGGGTCCAAGAGACCCAGTACTTC.

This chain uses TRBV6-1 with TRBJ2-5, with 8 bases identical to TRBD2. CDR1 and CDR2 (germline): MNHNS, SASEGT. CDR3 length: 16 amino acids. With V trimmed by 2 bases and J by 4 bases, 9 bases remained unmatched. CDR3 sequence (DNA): TGTGCCAGCAGTGAAAGGGGGTTAGCGGGATCAGAGACCCAGTACTTC. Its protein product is CASSERGLAGSETQYF.

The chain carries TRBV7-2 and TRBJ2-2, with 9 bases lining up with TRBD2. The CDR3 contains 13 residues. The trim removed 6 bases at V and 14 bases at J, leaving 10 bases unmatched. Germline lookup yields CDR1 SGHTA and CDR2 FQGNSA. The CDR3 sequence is CASRFDSGGQLFF. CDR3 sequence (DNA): TGTGCCAGCAGATTTGACAGCGGGGGGCAACTGTTTTTT.

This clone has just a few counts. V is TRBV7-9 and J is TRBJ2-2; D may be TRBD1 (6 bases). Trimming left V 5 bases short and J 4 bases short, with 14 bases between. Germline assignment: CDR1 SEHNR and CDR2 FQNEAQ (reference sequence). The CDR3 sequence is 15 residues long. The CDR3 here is CASSPLRGSTGELFF. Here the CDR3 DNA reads TGTGCCAGCAGCCCCCTGAGGGGGAGCACCGGGGAGCTGTTTTTT.

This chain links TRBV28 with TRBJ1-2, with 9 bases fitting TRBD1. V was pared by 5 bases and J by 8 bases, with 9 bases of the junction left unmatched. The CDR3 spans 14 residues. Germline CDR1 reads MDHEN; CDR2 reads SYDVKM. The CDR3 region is CASSNRGPSEGYTF. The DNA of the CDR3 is TGTGCCAGCAGTAACAGGGGGCCCTCGGAAGGCTACACCTTC.

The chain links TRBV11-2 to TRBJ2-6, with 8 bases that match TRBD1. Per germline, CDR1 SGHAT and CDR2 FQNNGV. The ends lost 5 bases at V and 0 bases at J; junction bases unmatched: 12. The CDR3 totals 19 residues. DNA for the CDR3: TGTGCCAGCAGCCCCCGTACCCCGGACAGGGTCTCTGGGGCCAACGTCCTGACTTTC. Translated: CASSPRTPDRVSGANVLTF.

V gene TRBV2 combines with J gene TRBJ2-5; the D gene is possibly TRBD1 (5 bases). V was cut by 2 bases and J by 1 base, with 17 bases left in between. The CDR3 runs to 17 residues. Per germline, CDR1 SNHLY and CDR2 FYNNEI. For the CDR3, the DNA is TGTGCCAGCAGTGAACAGGGATTGGTCAGTCGCCAAGAGACCCAGTACTTC. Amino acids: CASSEQGLVSRQETQYF.

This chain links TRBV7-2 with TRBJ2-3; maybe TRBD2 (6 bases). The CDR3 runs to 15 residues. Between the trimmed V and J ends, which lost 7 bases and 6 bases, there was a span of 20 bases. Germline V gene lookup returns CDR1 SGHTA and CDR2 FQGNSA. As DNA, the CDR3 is TGTGCCAGCATCTCCCAGGTGGGGGGAATTGATACGCAGTATTTT. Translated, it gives CASISQVGGIDTQYF.